These 20 T cell receptor beta chains share one sample of origin, sequenced in a study of T-cell memory formation after mild COVID-19. TCRdb fed the 5' RACE reads into MiXCR, producing one record per CDR3 protein. The sample includes under 450,000 distinct CDR3 sequences, around an eighth of them seen just once. Sequencing was carried out using PBMCs or a T cell subset sorted from them (not recorded which). These receptors were taken from a man younger than 35 who had mild COVID-19 (a few samples of this study predate the infection). Cell type and time point are not known.

This chain uses TRBV7-9 with TRBJ1-2, with D possibly TRBD1 on 5 matching bases. V lost 4 bases and J lost 5, with 11 bases in between. This CDR3 is built from 13 residues. Germline CDR1 reads SEHNR; CDR2 reads FQNEAQ (reference sequence). CDR3 in DNA: TGTGCCAGCAGCTGGGGCATGAATTATGGCTACACCTTC. This translates into CASSWGMNYGYTF.

With regard to this clonotype: Relative to the germline gene, one junction end is altered; a read error may explain this. This rearrangement joins TRBV7-2 to TRBJ1-6; D perhaps matches TRBD1 (6 bases). Looked up from germline, CDR1 is SGHTA and CDR2 is FQGNSA. There are 15 residues in the CDR3. For the CDR3, the DNA is TGTGCCAGCAGCGCCACCGGGACAAATAATTCACCACTCCACTTT. It specifies CASSATGTNNSPLHF.

This clonotype was seen repeatedly, ten times or more. This rearrangement joins TRBV12-3 or TRBV12-4 to TRBJ1-1; D is unclear. The CDR3 runs to 14 residues. The V gene lost 4 bases and the J gene lost 3 bases, with 12 bases spanning the gap. DNA of the CDR3: TGTGCCAGCAGTTCGACCGGGTCTTACACTGAAGCTTTCTTT. Amino acids: CASSSTGSYTEAFF.

This clonotype occurred many times. V is TRBV6-5 and J is TRBJ2-7; a possible D gene is TRBD1 (6 bases). The CDR3 extends over 12 amino acids. The V end was cut by 6 bases, the J end by 6 bases, with 12 bases between. Looked up from germline, CDR1 is MNHEY and CDR2 is SVGAGI. The CDR3 spells CASRHTGTEQYV. The CDR3 DNA reads as TGTGCCAGCAGACATACAGGGACCGAGCAGTACGTC.

J is TRBJ2-3 and V is TRBV14, with D unclear. CDR3 length equals 13 residues. Per germline, CDR1 SGHDN and CDR2 FVKESK. The V end lost 6 bases, the J end lost 3 bases, and 10 bases lay between the germline ends. The CDR3 protein is CASSPLSTDTQYF. The CDR3 DNA reads TGTGCCAGCAGTCCCCTCTCTACAGATACGCAGTATTTT.

This chain links TRBV6-2 or TRBV6-3 with TRBJ2-3; 8 bases line up with TRBD2. This CDR3 contains 15 residues. Trimming at V came to 6 bases and at J to 5 bases, leaving 10 bases not matched to a gene. Germline CDR1 reads MNHEY; CDR2 reads SVGEGT. In nucleotides, the CDR3 is TGTGCCAGCAGCGACCTGGGACTAGGAAAAGATACGCAGTATTTT. Amino acids: CASSDLGLGKDTQYF.

This clonotype showed up just a few times. J is TRBJ2-1 and V is TRBV6-5, with TRBD2 matching 7 bases. Germline CDR1 reads MNHEY; CDR2 reads SVGAGI. This CDR3 is 13 amino acids long. V was pared by 6 bases and J by 4 bases, with 3 bases of the junction left unmatched. In DNA, the CDR3 is TGTGCCAGCAGCACGGGACTATACAATGAGCAGTTCTTC. It is translated as CASSTGLYNEQFF.

This clonotype has more than one count but fewer than ten. The chain joins TRBV11-2 to TRBJ1-1; a possible D gene is TRBD1 (5 bases). This CDR3 comprises 15 residues. Per germline, CDR1 SGHAT and CDR2 FQNNGV. The V end lost 1 base, the J end lost 6 bases, and 15 bases lay between the germline ends. The CDR3 region is CASSLAWLRGPEAFF. The CDR3 DNA reads TGTGCCAGCAGCTTAGCTTGGCTACGGGGACCTGAAGCTTTCTTT.

V usage is TRBV7-3 and J usage is TRBJ2-3; 9 nucleotides match TRBD2. This CDR3 region has 15 residues. Per the germline V gene, CDR1 is SGHTA and CDR2 is FQGTGA. V lost 5 bases to trimming and J lost 4 bases; unmatched junction nucleotides: 7. Written as DNA, the CDR3 is TGTGCCAGCAGCCTGACAGCGGGGGGATCAGATACGCAGTATTTT. This codes for CASSLTAGGSDTQYF.

The chain employs TRBV29-1 and TRBJ1-5, with 10 nucleotides matching TRBD1. CDR1 is SQVTM, CDR2 ANQGSEA, per germline. The CDR3 contains 14 residues. Trimming took 6 bases from V and 6 from J; bases not matched to a gene: 8. CDR3 DNA sequence: TGCAGCGTGATGACAGGGGGCGCGGGTCAGCCCCAGCATTTT. It translates to CSVMTGGAGQPQHF. Full variable domain (rest looked up from reference TRBV29-1 and TRBJ1-5): SAVISQKPSRDICQRGTSLTIQCQVDSQVTMMFWYRQQPGQSLTLIATANQGSEATYESGFVIDKFPISRPNLTFSTLTVSNMSPEDSSIYLCSVMTGGAGQPQHFGDGTRLSIL.

V and J are TRBV7-8 and TRBJ1-5; 7 nucleotides agree with TRBD1. Germline lookup yields CDR1 SGHVS and CDR2 FQNEAQ. This CDR3 comprises 15 residues. Germline trimming cut 5 bases from V and 6 bases from J; bases unmatched to any gene: 10. CDR3 protein: CASSPPRGHRQPQHF. The CDR3, as DNA: TGTGCCAGCAGCCCCCCGAGGGGGCACCGTCAGCCCCAGCATTTT.

The chain recombines TRBV9 with TRBJ2-3, with D perhaps matching TRBD1 or TRBD2 (5 bases each). Germline assignment: CDR1 SGDLS and CDR2 YYNGEE. The CDR3 consists of 15 residues. The V end was cut by 0 bases, the J end by 5 bases, with 13 bases between. CDR3 nucleotide sequence: TGTGCCAGCAGCGTAGGAGCGGCAGGGAAAGATACGCAGTATTTT. Translation: CASSVGAAGKDTQYF.

V is TRBV5-1 and J is TRBJ1-1; D is undetermined. Trimming took off 3 bases at V and 4 bases at J, with 10 bases between the two ends. CDR1 and CDR2 from the germline V gene are SGHRS and YFSETQ. The CDR3 is 13 residues long. The CDR3 coding sequence is TGCGCCAGCAGCTCCGACGCCAGCACTGAAGCTTTCTTT. This codes for CASSSDASTEAFF.

The genes are TRBV6-2 or TRBV6-3 and TRBJ2-1; weak D call: TRBD1 (5 bases). Trimming removed 2 bases from V and 2 bases from J, with 10 bases in between. The CDR3 length is 15 residues. The germline V gene encodes CDR1 MNHEY and CDR2 SVGEGT. The CDR3, as DNA: TGTGCCAGCAGTTACGGGCAGGGTCCCTACAATGAGCAGTTCTTC. This sequence encodes CASSYGQGPYNEQFF.

This clonotype was counted only a few times. This rearrangement joins TRBV6-1 to TRBJ2-1, with a tentative D call TRBD2 (6 bases). The V gene's germline CDR1 is MNHNS and CDR2 SASEGT. The CDR3 has 14 amino acids. With 1 base removed from V and 3 bases from J, the gap between germline ends came to 7 bases. CDR3 DNA sequence: TGTGCCAGCAGTGAAGGGAGGGTCTACAATGAGCAGTTCTTC. Its protein is CASSEGRVYNEQFF.

Of note for this clonotype: A much larger clone lies one base from this, so it may be a read error. The chain combines TRBV11-3 with TRBJ2-2; D remains unclear. Trimming took 5 bases from V and 4 from J, leaving 8 bases between them. The CDR3 runs 13 residues. CDR1 is SGHNT, CDR2 YENEEA, per germline. This chain's CDR3 is CASSRLATGELFF. CDR3 coding DNA: TGTGCCAGCAGCCGCCTGGCCACCGGGGAGCTGTTTTTT.

The V gene is TRBV7-2, the J gene TRBJ2-7; 9 nucleotides line up with TRBD2. CDR1 is SGHTA, CDR2 FQGNSA, per germline. Trimming removed 5 bases from V and 4 bases from J; junction bases left unmatched: 6. The CDR3 is 14 residues long. CDR3: CASSHSGGPYEQYF. The CDR3 DNA sequence: TGTGCCAGCAGCCATAGCGGGGGCCCTTACGAGCAGTACTTC.

This clonotype was counted many times. This CDR3 reads CASSFEDGELFF. The CDR3 DNA is TGTGCCAGCAGCTTCGAGGACGGGGAGCTGTTTTTT. V and J are TRBV5-4 and TRBJ2-2; no clear D gene. V was shortened by 2 bases and J by 7 bases, with 6 bases between the two germline ends. Germline V CDR1 and CDR2: SGHNT, YYREEE (reference sequence). The CDR3 contains 12 residues.

V gene TRBV27 combines with J gene TRBJ2-1; 14 positions match TRBD2. Per the germline V gene, CDR1 is MNHEY and CDR2 is SMNVEV (reference sequence). This CDR3 spans 14 amino acids. Unmatched junction bases numbered 1, after V lost 6 bases and J lost 6 bases. The chain's CDR3 is CASSGLAGGNEQFF. The CDR3 DNA reads as TGTGCCAGCAGCGGACTAGCGGGAGGCAATGAGCAGTTCTTC.

This clonotype showed up just a few times. The V call is TRBV11-1, the J call TRBJ1-1; D is perhaps TRBD1 (5 bases). Trimming pared 2 bases from V and 5 bases from J, leaving 12 bases between. CDR1 and CDR2 (germline): SGHAT, FQDESV (reference sequence). There are 14 residues in the CDR3. As DNA, the CDR3 is TGTGCCAGCAGCTTATTCGGGGCCTCGACTGAAGCTTTCTTT. Translated, it gives CASSLFGASTEAFF. Full variable domain (rest looked up from reference TRBV11-1 and TRBJ1-1): EAEVAQSPRYKITEKSQAVAFWCDPISGHATLYWYRQILGQGPELLVQFQDESVVDDSQLPKDRFSAERLKGVDSTLKIQPAELGDSAMYLCASSLFGASTEAFFGQGTRLTVV.